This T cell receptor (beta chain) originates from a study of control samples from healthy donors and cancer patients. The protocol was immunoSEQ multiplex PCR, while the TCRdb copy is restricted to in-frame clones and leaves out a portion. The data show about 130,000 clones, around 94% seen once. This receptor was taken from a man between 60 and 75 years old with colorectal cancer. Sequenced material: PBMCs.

The CDR3: CASSGGRTNEQFF. The CDR3 DNA is TGTGCCAGCAGTGGTGGACGGACTAATGAGCAGTTCTTC. The V call is TRBV2, the J call TRBJ2-1; maybe TRBD2 (5 bases). There are 13 residues in the CDR3. V lost 4 bases and J 7 bases, leaving 11 bases between the germline ends. The germline V gene encodes CDR1 SNHLY and CDR2 FYNNEI. Together with reference TRBV2 and TRBJ2-1, the CDR3 gives the full variable domain: EPEVTQTPSHQVTQMGQEVILRCVPISNHLYFYWYRQILGQKVEFLVSFYNNEISEKSEIFDDQFSVERPDGSNFTLKIRSTKLEDSAMYFCASSGGRTNEQFFGPGTRLTVL.